In its sample, the clone carrying this T cell receptor beta chain was seen many times. TCRdb reprocessed the 5' RACE reads with MiXCR, giving one entry per CDR3 protein. The sample comprises 200,000 to 300,000 distinct CDR3 sequences, 10% to 13% of which are singletons, and approximately 2.5% rests with the top ten. This sample is part of a study of CD8 T cells in ankylosing spondylitis. This CDR3 has 14 residues. CDR1 is DFQATT and CDR2 is SNEGSKA in the germline V gene (reference sequence). The ends were cut back, 5 bases at V and 5 bases at J, with 15 bases in the middle. The receptor's source is a male donor with ankylosing spondylitis or in good health (not recorded which). The chain carries TRBV20-1 and TRBJ2-2; tentative D call: TRBD2 (5 bases). The sequencing sample was made of blood, either unsorted or a sorted T cell fraction (not recorded which). CDR3 bases: TGCAGTGCTTCGAAGGGCGGGTGGACCGGGGAGCTGTTTTTT. This gives the protein CSASKGGWTGELFF.